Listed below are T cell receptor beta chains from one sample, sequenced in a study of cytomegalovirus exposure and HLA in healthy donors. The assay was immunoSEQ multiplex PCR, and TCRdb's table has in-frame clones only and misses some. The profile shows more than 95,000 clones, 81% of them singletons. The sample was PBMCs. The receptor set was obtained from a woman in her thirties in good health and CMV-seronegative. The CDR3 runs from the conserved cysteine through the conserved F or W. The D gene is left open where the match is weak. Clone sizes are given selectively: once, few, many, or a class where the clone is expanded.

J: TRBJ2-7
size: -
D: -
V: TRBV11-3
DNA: TGTGCCAGCAGCCAGATGTCCGCCTACGAGCAGTACTTC
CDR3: CASSQMSAYEQYF

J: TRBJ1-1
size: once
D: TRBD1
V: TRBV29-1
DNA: TGCAGCGTTGAGGGACAGGGAATGACTGAAGCTTTCTTT
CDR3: CSVEGQGMTEAFF

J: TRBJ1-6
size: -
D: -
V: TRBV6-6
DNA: TGTGCCAGCAGCCCGTCGAGCTCCTATAATTCACCCCTCCACTTT
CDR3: CASSPSSSYNSPLHF

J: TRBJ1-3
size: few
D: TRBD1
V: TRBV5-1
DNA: TGCGCCAGCAGCCGGGACAGGCCTGGAAACACCATATATTTT
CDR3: CASSRDRPGNTIYF

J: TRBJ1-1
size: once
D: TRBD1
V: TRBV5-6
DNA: TGTGCCAGCAGCCGGAGGACAGGGGGAGTGAACACTGAAGCTTTCTTT
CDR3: CASSRRTGGVNTEAFF

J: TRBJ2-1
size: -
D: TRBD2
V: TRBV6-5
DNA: TGTGCCAGCTACCGGGGGACTAGTTCCAATGAGCAGTTCTTC
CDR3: CASYRGTSSNEQFF

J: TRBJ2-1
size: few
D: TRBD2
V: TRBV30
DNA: TGTGCCGCCGAATCGGGGGGAAGCTACAATGAGCAGTTCTTC
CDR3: CAAESGGSYNEQFF

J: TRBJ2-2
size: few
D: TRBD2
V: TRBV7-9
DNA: TGTGCCAGCAGACCACGGGGACTAGCGGGAGAGAACACCGGGGAGCTGTTTTTT
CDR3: CASRPRGLAGENTGELFF

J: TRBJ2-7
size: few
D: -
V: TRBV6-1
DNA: TGTGCCAGCTCACGGGACTTTACCTACGAGCAGTACTTC
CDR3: CASSRDFTYEQYF

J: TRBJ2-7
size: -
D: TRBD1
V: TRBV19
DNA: TGTGCCAGTAGTATCGTAGGCTTTCGGGACAGTGCCTACGAGCAGTACTTC
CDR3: CASSIVGFRDSAYEQYF

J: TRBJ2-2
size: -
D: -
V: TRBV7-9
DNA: TGTGCCAGCAGCCCTGCCGGGGAGCTGTTTTTT
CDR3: CASSPAGELFF

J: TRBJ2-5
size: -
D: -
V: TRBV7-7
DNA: TGTGCTAGCAGCTTAGAACGGGAGACCCAGTACTTC
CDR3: CASSLERETQYF

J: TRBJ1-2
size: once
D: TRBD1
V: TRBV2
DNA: TGTGCCAGCACTCCGGGGACAGGCTGGCATGGCTACACCTTC
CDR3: CASTPGTGWHGYTF

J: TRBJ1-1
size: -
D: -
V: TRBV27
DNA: TGTGCCAGCAGTCCATCGGTGAACACTGAAGCTTTCTTT
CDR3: CASSPSVNTEAFF

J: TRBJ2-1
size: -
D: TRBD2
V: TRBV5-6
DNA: TGTGCCAGCAGCTTAGGACTAGCGGGGTACAATGAGCAGTTCTTC
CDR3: CASSLGLAGYNEQFF

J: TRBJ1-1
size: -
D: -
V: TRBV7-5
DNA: TGTGCCAGAAGCCATCGAAAGACTTGCTCGGTTACTCCAGACACTGAAGCTTTCTTT
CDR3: CARSHRKTCSVTPDTEAFF

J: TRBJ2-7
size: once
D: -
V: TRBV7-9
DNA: TGTGCCAGCAGCTTAGTCGGCAGGGGAAGCTACGAGCAGTACTTC
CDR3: CASSLVGRGSYEQYF

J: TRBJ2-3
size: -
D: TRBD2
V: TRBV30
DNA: TGTGCCTGGAGCTCTAGCGGGAGGGCAAGGAGCACAGATACGCAGTATTTT
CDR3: CAWSSSGRARSTDTQYF

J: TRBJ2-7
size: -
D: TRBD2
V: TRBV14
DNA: TGTGCCAGCAGCCAGACTAGCGGATCCTACGAGCAGTACTTC
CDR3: CASSQTSGSYEQYF

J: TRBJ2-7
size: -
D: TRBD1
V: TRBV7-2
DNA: TGTGCCAGCAGCTTAGCCCCCCAGGGGGCGTACGAGCAGTACTTC
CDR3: CASSLAPQGAYEQYF

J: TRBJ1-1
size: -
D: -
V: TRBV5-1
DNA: TGCGCCAGCAGCTTGGTGGAGGGAGGTGAAGCTTTCTTT
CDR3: CASSLVEGGEAFF

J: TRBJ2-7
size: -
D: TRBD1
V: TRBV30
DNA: TGTGCCTGGAGCAGACAGGGGCGGAACTACGAGCAGTACTTC
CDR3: CAWSRQGRNYEQYF

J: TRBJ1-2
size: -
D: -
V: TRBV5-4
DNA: TGTGCCAGCAGCTTGGACGGCTATGGCTACACCTTC
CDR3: CASSLDGYGYTF

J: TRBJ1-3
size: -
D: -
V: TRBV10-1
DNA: TGCGCCAGCAGTGAGTCGGGCAGAAACACCATATATTTT
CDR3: CASSESGRNTIYF

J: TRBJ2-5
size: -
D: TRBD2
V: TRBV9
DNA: TGTGCCAGCAGCCCCAGGGCTAGCGGGAGAGAGACCCAGTACTTC
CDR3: CASSPRASGRETQYF

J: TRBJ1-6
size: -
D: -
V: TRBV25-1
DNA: TGTGCCAGCACTGACCTCTCGGGGTATAATTCACCCCTCCACTTT
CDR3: CASTDLSGYNSPLHF